This T cell receptor beta chain was captured in a study of T cells expressing NK-cell markers. Study as a whole: Researchers got TCR beta repertoires out of sorted CD3+CD56+NKG2C+, CD3+CD56+NKG2C- and CD3+CD56-NKG2C+ T cells. Eight donors were sequenced, of whom seven were HCMV-seropositive, while the remaining one was HCMV-seronegative.

On this clonotype: Its antigen is unknown.

A 5'RACE template switching approach incorporating UMIs was used to make TCR beta cDNA. One entry per CDR3 protein, without DNA, is what TCRdb gives after re-calling the 5' RACE reads. The table lists a few hundred thousand distinct CDR3 sequences. The CDR3 has 18 residues. CDR1 is SGHDT, CDR2 YYEEEE, per germline. Study-wide points: Nothing established the HCMV specificity of expanded NKG2C+ T cell clones.

The clonotype comes from a man aged 18-70 years in good health. The specimen sequenced was blood T cells: a sorted CD56 or NKG2C T cell subset, CD4+ or CD8+ T cells, or bulk PBMC T cells (not recorded which). The V call is TRBV5-6, the J call TRBJ2-2; TCRdb calls TRBD1, which cannot be checked without DNA. Here the CDR3 reads CASIRMGRTTGGTGELFF. The variable domain in full, with the rest retrieved from reference TRBV5-6 and TRBJ2-2, is DAGVTQSPTHLIKTRGQQVTLRCSPKSGHDTVSWYQQALGQGPQFIFQYYEEEERQRGNFPDRFSGHQFPNYSSELNVNALLLGDSALYLCASIRMGRTTGGTGELFFGEGSRLTVL.